The 22 T cell receptor beta chains below all came from one sample that was sequenced in a study of blood T cell repertoires in COVID-19. Data came from immunoSEQ multiplex PCR; TCRdb stores just in-frame clones and leaves some out. The sample shows about 370,000 clones, approximately 88% of them seen only once. Sequencing used peripheral blood. These receptors were obtained from a woman aged 25 to 39 with COVID-19, enrolled during active disease.

This clone was seen only once. The chain has TRBV19 and TRBJ1-5, with TRBD1 matching over 9 bases. The CDR3 totals 17 residues. Germline loops: CDR1 LNHDA, CDR2 SQIVND (reference sequence). Trimming took 5 bases from V and 0 from J; bases not matched to a gene: 8. CDR3 loop: CASSGRTGVYSNQPQHF. As DNA, the CDR3 is TGTGCCAGTAGTGGACGGACAGGGGTTTATAGCAATCAGCCCCAGCATTTT.

This clone appeared once. The chain carries TRBV19 and TRBJ1-2, with D maybe TRBD1 (6 bases). V was pared by 6 bases and J by 4 bases, with 15 bases between. Germline V gene data show CDR1 as LNHDA and CDR2 as SQIVND (reference sequence). This CDR3 is built from 14 residues. The chain's CDR3 is CASREWDKRYGYTF. CDR3 DNA: TGTGCCAGTAGGGAATGGGACAAGCGCTATGGCTACACCTTC.

This chain joins TRBV5-1 and TRBJ2-1; TRBD2 might be the D (5 bases). The ends were cut back, 5 bases at V and 7 bases at J, with 13 bases in the middle. Germline V gene sequence: CDR1 SGHRS, CDR2 YFSETQ. This CDR3 region has 13 residues. CDR3 nucleotides: TGCGCCAGCAGGCAGGATCCGGGGAATGAGCAGTTCTTC. The encoded protein is CASRQDPGNEQFF.

The chain couples TRBV4-3 to TRBJ2-2; D possibly corresponds to TRBD2 (5 bases). Germline CDR1 reads LGHNA; CDR2 reads YSLEER. This CDR3 has 16 amino acids. Trimming pared 4 bases from V and 1 base from J, leaving 13 bases between. The DNA of the CDR3 is TGCGCCAGCAGCCGAGGGCAGCTGATGAACACCGGGGAGCTGTTTTTT. It is translated as CASSRGQLMNTGELFF.

This sequence joins TRBV27 and TRBJ2-1, with a tentative D call TRBD1 (5 bases). Looked up from germline, CDR1 is MNHEY and CDR2 is SMNVEV (reference sequence). This CDR3 region has 13 residues. V was pared by 3 bases and J by 6 bases, with 9 bases between. The CDR3 nucleotides are TGTGCCAGCAGTTTTGGGCAGGGCAATGAGCAGTTCTTC. Encoded protein: CASSFGQGNEQFF.

As to this clone: Other DNA sequences from this sample encode an identical CDR3 as well. This rearrangement joins TRBV9 to TRBJ1-6; tentative D call: TRBD1 (6 bases). This CDR3 contains 13 residues. V lost 4 bases, J lost 7 bases, and 9 bases lay in between. CDR1 is SGDLS, CDR2 YYNGEE, per germline. The CDR3 here is CASSPQGNSPLHF. DNA for the CDR3: TGTGCCAGCAGCCCACAGGGAAATTCACCCCTCCACTTT.

The rearrangement uses TRBV28 and TRBJ2-3, with 9 bases that match TRBD1. The ends lost 5 bases at V and 3 bases at J; junction bases unmatched: 3. Germline V lookup: CDR1 MDHEN, CDR2 SYDVKM. This CDR3 is built from 14 residues. CDR3 DNA sequence: TGTGCCAGCAGTGACAGGGGGGAGACAGATACGCAGTATTTT. It yields the protein CASSDRGETDTQYF.

This clone was detected only a few times. The V gene is TRBV18, the J gene TRBJ1-5; D gene uncertain. Trimming left V 6 bases short and J 4 bases short, with 10 bases between. This CDR3 is built from 13 residues. CDR1 is KGHSH and CDR2 is LQKENI in the germline V gene. The CDR3 nucleotides read TGTGCCAGCTCGAAAGCCTCTAATCAGCCCCAGCATTTT. The encoded protein is CASSKASNQPQHF.

The CDR3 protein is CASSWRSGASYNEQFF. The CDR3 region has the DNA TGTGCCAGCAGCTGGCGGAGCGGGGCCTCCTACAATGAGCAGTTCTTC. The rearrangement joins TRBV7-2 to TRBJ2-1, with 7 bases that match TRBD2. The CDR3 extends over 16 amino acids. CDR1 is SGHTA, CDR2 FQGNSA, per germline. The J segment lost 0 bases and the V segment lost 4 bases, leaving 6 bases of the junction unmatched.

The V gene is TRBV5-1, the J gene TRBJ1-1; a possible D gene is TRBD1 (5 bases). Trimming removed 4 bases at V and 7 bases at J, with 11 bases between. The CDR3 runs to 12 residues. Germline values: CDR1 SGHRS, CDR2 YFSETQ. The CDR3 region has the DNA TGCGCCAGCAGCGCCAGACAGAGTGAAGCTTTCTTT. Protein product: CASSARQSEAFF.

This clone occurred a few times. V and J are TRBV6-1 and TRBJ1-6; no clear D. CDR3 length equals 13 residues. Germline V gives CDR1 MNHNS, CDR2 SASEGT. V lost 1 base and J lost 12, with 10 bases in between. CDR3 in DNA: TGTGCCAGCAGTGAAGGCACCGAGAGACCCCTCCACTTT. It yields the protein CASSEGTERPLHF.

The CDR3 coding sequence is TGTGCCAGCAGTCCGACAGGACGTCTTGGCTACACCTTC. It specifies CASSPTGRLGYTF. The gene calls are TRBV6-5 and TRBJ1-2; TRBD1 might be the D (6 bases). This CDR3 spans 13 amino acids. V was trimmed by 5 bases and J by 7 bases, leaving 14 bases between them. The germline gives CDR1 MNHEY, CDR2 SVGAGI.

The chain joins TRBV21-1 to TRBJ1-6; the D call of TRBD1 is as the table states it, not checked on the DNA. TRBV21-1 is a listed pseudogene. This CDR3 region has 17 residues. The DNA for the CDR3 is TGTGCCAGCAACAACAGGGGGGAAAGCTCCTATAATTCACCCCTCCACTTT. This gives the protein CASNNRGESSYNSPLHF.

The chain links TRBV10-3 to TRBJ2-1; 12 bases are shared with TRBD2. V was pared by 2 bases and J by 5 bases, with 7 bases of the junction left unmatched. The germline CDR1 and CDR2 sequences are ENHRY and SYGVKD. The CDR3 contains 17 residues. The CDR3 protein is CAISEHASGRGHNEQFF. The CDR3 coding sequence is TGTGCCATCAGTGAGCATGCTAGCGGGAGGGGCCACAATGAGCAGTTCTTC.

The chain combines TRBV27 with TRBJ2-2; D is perhaps TRBD1 (6 bases). V was pared by 3 bases and J by 5 bases, with 13 bases between. Germline V gives CDR1 MNHEY, CDR2 SMNVEV (reference sequence). CDR3 length: 15 amino acids. The DNA of the CDR3 is TGTGCCAGCAGTTTCCGACAGGTGATGACCGGGGAGCTGTTTTTT. Translating it yields CASSFRQVMTGELFF.

The CDR3 reads CAWSRRDTEAFF. The DNA of the CDR3 is TGTGCCTGGAGTCGACGGGACACTGAAGCTTTCTTT. This chain uses TRBV30 with TRBJ1-1; D unresolved. CDR1 GTSNPN and CDR2 SVGIG come from the germline V gene (reference sequence). V was cut by 2 bases and J by 3 bases, with 7 bases left in between. CDR3 length equals 12 residues.

Here the CDR3 reads CASQQGPNQPQHF. The CDR3 DNA sequence: TGTGCCAGTCAACAGGGTCCCAATCAGCCCCAGCATTTT. The chain is built from TRBV18 and TRBJ1-5, with D maybe TRBD1 (6 bases). The V end was cut by 9 bases, the J end by 3 bases, with 12 bases between. Germline loops: CDR1 KGHSH, CDR2 LQKENI. The CDR3 runs to 13 residues.

The rearrangement links TRBV25-1 to TRBJ2-3, with 11 positions matching TRBD2. After removal of 5 bases from V and 4 bases from J, the junction contained 5 bases not matched to a gene. This CDR3 comprises 15 residues. Germline V gene data show CDR1 as MGHDK and CDR2 as SYGVNS. CDR3: CASSLAGGHSDTQYF. The CDR3 bases are TGTGCCAGCAGTTTAGCGGGAGGGCATTCAGATACGCAGTATTTT.

The rearrangement links TRBV4-2 to TRBJ2-3; TRBD2 aligns across 9 bases. The trim removed 1 base at V and 5 bases at J, leaving 13 bases unmatched. This CDR3 has 18 residues. CDR1 is LGHNA and CDR2 is YNFKEQ in the germline V gene. The CDR3 coding sequence is TGTGCCAGCAGCCAAGTGTCTGGGGCGGCGCGGGGGGGAGATACGCAGTATTTT. As protein: CASSQVSGAARGGDTQYF.

This chain joins TRBV4-2 and TRBJ2-7; D perhaps matches TRBD2 (6 bases). The CDR3 is 17 residues long. V was cut by 0 bases and J by 6 bases, with 21 bases left in between. Per the germline V gene, CDR1 is LGHNA and CDR2 is YNFKEQ. The DNA for the CDR3 is TGTGCCAGCAGCCAAGATGTTGGAGAACTAGTGGGGGGCGAGCAGTACTTC. Translated: CASSQDVGELVGGEQYF.

V and J are TRBV10-3 and TRBJ2-7; possibly TRBD2 for D (10 bases). Between the trimmed V and J ends, which lost 4 bases and 3 bases, there was a span of 25 bases. The CDR3 loop spans 18 amino acids. The germline V gene encodes CDR1 ENHRY and CDR2 SYGVKD. The CDR3 DNA is TGTGCCATCAGTGGCGGACAGGGGCTAGCGGGGGCTTTCTACGAGCAGTACTTC. It encodes CAISGGQGLAGAFYEQYF.

This chain uses TRBV7-8 with TRBJ2-5; a weak D match, TRBD2 (5 bases). This CDR3 spans 13 amino acids. Trimming took 5 bases from V and 3 from J, leaving 10 bases between them. Germline CDR1 is SGHVS and CDR2 is FQNEAQ. In DNA, the CDR3 is TGTGCCAGCAGCGGCCCGGGGAAAGAGACCCAGTACTTC. Amino acid sequence: CASSGPGKETQYF.